This record concerns one T cell receptor beta chain sequence. In the authors' workflow: Amplification of reference gene primers provided the estimated nucleated cell counts. Method: immunoSEQ multiplex PCR; TCRdb's copy keeps in-frame clones and lacks some. That table is the source of V, J and clone size, and D and trimming were worked out from the DNA. The repertoire holds 85,000 to 130,000 clones, around four fifths seen once, with approximately 27% in the top ten. These data come from a study of blood T cell repertoires in COVID-19. Looking at the study overall: PBMCs, B-cell-depleted T cells, or T cells provided the cDNA or gDNA that made up the material.

Deletions cut 3 bases from V and 2 bases from J, with 10 bases between. The CDR3 has 14 residues. From germline, CDR1 is MRHNA and CDR2 SNTAGT. Sequencing input: peripheral blood. The V gene is TRBV6-4, the J gene TRBJ1-2, with D unclear. The receptor's source is a man aged 60 to 75 with acute or convalescent COVID-19. The CDR3 loop reads CASSDSPGNYGYTF. CDR3 nucleotides: TGTGCCAGCAGTGATTCCCCAGGAAACTATGGCTACACCTTC.